This TCR beta chain emerged from a study of blood T cell repertoires in COVID-19. About the study: Samples came from the United States, Italy and Spain, spanning acute and convalescent COVID-19. Sample material is recorded as cDNA or gDNA derived from T cells, B-cell-depleted T cells, or PBMCs.

Per the study methods: Amplification of reference gene primers provided the estimated nucleated cell counts. Clones were sequenced by immunoSEQ multiplex PCR, and TCRdb holds only the in-frame ones, with some missing. The V and J calls and clone size come from that table; D and trimming were worked out from the DNA. The repertoire holds 200,000 to 250,000 clones, with about 79% as singletons. The sample taken for sequencing was PBMCs or T cells enriched from blood (not recorded which). The TCR was taken from a woman aged 40 to 55 with acute COVID-19.

The chain's CDR3 is CASSLDLAPYEQYF. CDR3 DNA sequence: TGTGCCAGCAGCTTAGATTTAGCTCCCTACGAGCAGTACTTC. J is TRBJ2-7 and V is TRBV11-3; D call uncertain. Germline CDR1 SGHNT, CDR2 YENEEA. The CDR3 consists of 14 residues. The ends were cut back, 0 bases at V and 2 bases at J, with 8 bases in the middle.